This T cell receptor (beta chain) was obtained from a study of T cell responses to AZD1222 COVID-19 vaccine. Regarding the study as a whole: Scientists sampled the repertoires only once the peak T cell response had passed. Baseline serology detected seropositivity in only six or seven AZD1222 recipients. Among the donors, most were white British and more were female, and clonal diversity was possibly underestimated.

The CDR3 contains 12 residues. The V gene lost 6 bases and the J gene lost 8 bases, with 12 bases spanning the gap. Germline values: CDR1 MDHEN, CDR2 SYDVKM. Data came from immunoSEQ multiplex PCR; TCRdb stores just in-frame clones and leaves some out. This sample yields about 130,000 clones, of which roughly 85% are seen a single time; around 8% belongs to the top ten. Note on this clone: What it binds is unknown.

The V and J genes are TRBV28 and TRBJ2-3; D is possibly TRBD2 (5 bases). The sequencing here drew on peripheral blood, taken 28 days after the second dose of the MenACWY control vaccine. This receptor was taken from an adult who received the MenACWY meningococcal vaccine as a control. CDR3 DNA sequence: TGTGCCAGCAGGGGAAGAGGGAGTACGCAGTATTTT. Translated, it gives CASRGRGSTQYF.